This TCR beta chain was documented in a study of T-cell reconstitution after alpha-beta-depleted transplantation in children. Study results and caveats: Among T cells one year after transplant, newly produced cells accounted for most counts and diversity.

CDR3 length equals 13 residues. Germline CDR1 is SGHDT and CDR2 is YYEEEE. V was trimmed by 4 bases and J by 8 bases, leaving 13 bases between them. This clonotype has a single count. No antigen is known for it. A much larger clonotype is one base distant, so this may be a read error. Unique molecular identifiers tagged the TCRbeta library. TCRdb called the PCR reads again in MiXCR, with one record for every CDR3 protein. This repertoire shows about 230,000 distinct CDR3 sequences, roughly a tenth found once; its top ten account for roughly 27%. The TCR comes from a child less than two years old with acute myeloid leukemia, due to receive a stem cell transplant. V and J are TRBV5-6 and TRBJ2-1; D not certain. The sequencing here drew on PBMCs, taken before TCRalphabeta/CD19-depleted stem cell transplant. CDR3 nucleotides: TGTGCCAGCAGCCCCGACTTCGTCTATGAGCAGTTCTTC. Encoded protein: CASSPDFVYEQFF.